This TCR beta chain is from a study of T cell repertoires in cytomegalovirus infection. Study details: Researchers turned to recently identified HLA-C-restricted CMV epitopes as well as well-studied HLA-B-restricted ones.

Study-level results: In two of eight donors, the top clonotype was HLA-C-restricted CMV-specific.

Worth noting for this clonotype: The target antigen is unknown.

MiXCR, run by TCRdb on the reads, gives a single entry per CDR3 protein. The profile covers around 300,000 distinct CDR3 sequences, with more than 20% appearing a single time and 13% taken by the ten largest. CDR1 is DFQATT, CDR2 SNEGSKA, per germline (reference sequence). Trimming removed 5 bases at V and 4 bases at J, with 11 bases between. CDR3 size: 12 residues. Material: cultured PBMCs, obtained from culture after CMV antigen stimulation. The TCR originated in a human donor in good health (CMV status not recorded). Some clones in this sample may be carry-over from other donors' samples. The chain recombines TRBV20-1 with TRBJ1-1; TRBD1 is a possible D gene (6 bases). The CDR3 bases are TGCAGTGCTGTGCGGGGGGCCACTGAAGCTTTCTTT. Translating gives CSAVRGATEAFF.